The 29 T cell receptor beta chains below all came from one sample that was sequenced in a study of shared clonotypes between healthy human individuals (dated by TCRdb to 2020 to 2022). CD8 naive samples were CD45RO-negative cells positively selected for CCR7, giving a CD45RA+CCR7+ population that excluded TemRA cells. Library construction relied on the immunoSEQ multiplex PCR assay. TCRdb's version of the immuneACCESS table is confined to in-frame rearrangements and falls short of the full clone set. An unresolved V gene accounts for under half of the shortfall where checked; the remainder is of unknown origin. This sample holds some 2.1 million clones; 85% to 95% were observed only once. 1.5% to 2% of the sample is held by the ten biggest clonotypes. Sequencing was performed on naive CD8+ T cells from PBMCs. The label giving this sample's cell subset or site can be read as: CD45RA+CCR7+. The receptor set was obtained from a man in his late teens or twenties in good health. Some clones in this sample may be carry-over from other donors' samples.

This chain joins TRBV28 and TRBJ2-2; D is possibly TRBD1 (5 bases). V was cut by 3 bases and J by 5 bases, with 13 bases left in between. Per the germline V gene, CDR1 is MDHEN and CDR2 is SYDVKM. CDR3 length: 15 residues. The chain's CDR3 is CASSLGLLGTGELFF. CDR3 nucleotides: TGTGCCAGCAGTTTGGGGCTATTAGGGACCGGGGAGCTGTTTTTT.

The chain couples TRBV7-9 to TRBJ2-1, with D possibly matching TRBD2 (6 bases). Germline-derived CDR1 and CDR2 are SEHNR and FQNEAQ (reference sequence). This CDR3 comprises 14 residues. V was clipped by 5 bases and J by 4 bases, with 12 bases between them. The DNA for the CDR3 is TGTGCCAGCAGCGAGGGGACTCTGTACAATGAGCAGTTCTTC. Translating gives CASSEGTLYNEQFF.

The V and J genes are TRBV2 and TRBJ2-7, with 10 bases matching TRBD2. The CDR3 covers 18 residues. The ends lost 11 bases at V and 2 bases at J; junction bases unmatched: 21. Germline V CDR1 and CDR2: SNHLY, FYNNEI. The CDR3: CAGLRTGLAGELTYEQYF. The CDR3 DNA follows: TGTGCCGGACTACGGACAGGGCTAGCGGGAGAGCTCACCTACGAGCAGTACTTC.

This sequence joins TRBV5-1 and TRBJ2-5; tentative D call: TRBD2 (5 bases). This CDR3 spans 18 amino acids. V lost 0 bases, J lost 5 bases, and 23 bases lay in between. In germline, CDR1 is SGHRS, CDR2 YFSETQ. The CDR3 spells CASSLASSLIPWRETQYF. The CDR3 region has the DNA TGCGCCAGCAGCTTGGCCTCCAGCCTAATCCCATGGAGGGAGACCCAGTACTTC.

The chain recombines TRBV7-8 with TRBJ2-3, with 9 positions matching TRBD2. The length of the CDR3 is 18 residues. J was trimmed by 4 bases and V by 3 bases; bases with no gene match: 14. From germline, CDR1 is SGHVS and CDR2 FQNEAQ. The chain's CDR3 is CASSFPRGRAALSDTQYF. CDR3 sequence (DNA): TGTGCCAGCAGCTTTCCTCGCGGGAGGGCCGCATTGTCAGATACGCAGTATTTT.

This clone was detected only once. The rearrangement joins TRBV2 to TRBJ2-7; a weak D match, TRBD2 (7 bases). The CDR3 loop spans 16 amino acids. V was shortened by 7 bases and J by 4 bases, with 23 bases between the two germline ends. CDR1 is SNHLY and CDR2 is FYNNEI in the germline V gene. The DNA for the CDR3 is TGTGCCAGCATAATAGGAGCGGGGATGGGGGCTTACGAGCAGTACTTC. Its translation: CASIIGAGMGAYEQYF.

V gene TRBV9 combines with J gene TRBJ2-1; no firm D call. Germline CDR1 SGDLS, CDR2 YYNGEE. Between the trimmed V and J ends, which lost 3 bases and 9 bases, there was a span of 13 bases. CDR3 length: 13 amino acids. The chain's CDR3 is CASSAYQYGEQFF. The CDR3, as DNA: TGTGCCAGCAGCGCTTATCAATACGGTGAGCAGTTCTTC.

The V and J genes are TRBV18 and TRBJ2-7; tentative D call: TRBD1 (5 bases). Trimming pared 4 bases from V and 2 bases from J, leaving 9 bases between. The CDR3 extends over 13 amino acids. Germline CDR1 and CDR2: KGHSH and LQKENI. The CDR3 protein is CASSLDSTYEQYF. The CDR3 DNA is TGTGCCAGCTCACTTGACAGTACCTACGAGCAGTACTTC.

J is TRBJ2-7 and V is TRBV9; 7 bases match TRBD1. The germline CDR1 and CDR2 sequences are SGDLS and YYNGEE. This CDR3 has 13 amino acids. Germline trimming cut 4 bases from V and 5 bases from J; bases unmatched to any gene: 6. DNA for the CDR3: TGTGCCAGCAGCAGTAACAGGGGCGACGAGCAGTACTTC. As protein: CASSSNRGDEQYF.

This clone appeared once. This rearrangement joins TRBV14 to TRBJ2-1; D is ambiguous. CDR1 is SGHDN, CDR2 FVKESK, per germline. This CDR3 comprises 11 residues. V dropped 6 bases and J dropped 3 bases, with 3 bases sitting between them. The CDR3 spells CASSNYNEQFF. CDR3 bases: TGTGCCAGCAGTAACTACAATGAGCAGTTCTTC.

The DNA for the CDR3 is TGTGCCAGTAGTCCGCGACAGCGTCAAGAGACCCAGTACTTC. Protein: CASSPRQRQETQYF. This chain joins TRBV19 and TRBJ2-5; TRBD1 is a possible D gene (5 bases). Germline lookup yields CDR1 LNHDA and CDR2 SQIVND (reference sequence). The CDR3 consists of 14 residues. V was pared by 5 bases and J by 2 bases, with 12 bases between.

The V gene is TRBV7-8, the J gene TRBJ2-7, with D possibly matching TRBD1 (6 bases). V was shortened by 5 bases and J by 3 bases, with 14 bases between the two germline ends. The length of the CDR3 is 14 residues. The V gene's germline CDR1 is SGHVS and CDR2 FQNEAQ. The CDR3 region has the DNA TGTGCCAGCAGCAACCGGGACAATTTCTACGAGCAGTACTTC. Protein product: CASSNRDNFYEQYF.

This clone was seen just once. This chain links TRBV20-1 with TRBJ2-1; D gene unclear. Germline CDR1 DFQATT, CDR2 SNEGSKA (reference sequence). Trimming removed 3 bases at V and 10 bases at J, with 10 bases between. CDR3 length: 11 amino acids. This CDR3 is CSASTWREQFF. CDR3 nucleotides: TGCAGTGCTAGTACTTGGCGGGAGCAGTTCTTC.

This chain connects TRBV11-2 to TRBJ1-2; TRBD1 matches 9 bases. V trimming: 0 bases; J trimming: 1 base; junction bases outside the gene matches: 6. The CDR3 is 17 amino acids. In germline, CDR1 is SGHAT, CDR2 FQNNGV. In DNA form, the CDR3 reads TGTGCCAGCAGCTTAGATGGGACAGGGAGGATTAACTATGGCTACACCTTC. Its protein is CASSLDGTGRINYGYTF. Full variable domain (outside the CDR3, taken from reference TRBV11-2 and TRBJ1-2): EAGVAQSPRYKIIEKRQSVAFWCNPISGHATLYWYQQILGQGPKLLIQFQNNGVVDDSQLPKDRFSAERLKGVDSTLKIQPAKLEDSAVYLCASSLDGTGRINYGYTFGSGTRLTVV.

This chain connects TRBV2 to TRBJ2-7; no reliable D call. CDR3 length: 12 residues. V gave up 8 bases and J gave up 6 bases, with 14 bases separating them. From germline, CDR1 is SNHLY and CDR2 FYNNEI. CDR3 in amino acids: CASLSGTGEQYF. CDR3 nucleotides: TGTGCCAGCCTTTCAGGAACGGGCGAGCAGTACTTC.

The chain employs TRBV10-2 and TRBJ2-7; 7 bases are shared with TRBD1. CDR1 and CDR2 from the germline V gene are WSHSY and SAAADI. The J segment lost 3 bases and the V segment lost 4 bases, leaving 9 bases of the junction unmatched. CDR3 size: 15 residues. The CDR3 sequence: CASSVFTGAVYEQYF. CDR3 in DNA: TGCGCCAGCAGTGTTTTTACAGGGGCCGTCTACGAGCAGTACTTC.

This clone appeared a few times. The identical CDR3 is also encoded by other nucleotide sequences in the sample. The chain recombines TRBV27 with TRBJ1-1; D is perhaps TRBD1 (5 bases). This CDR3 spans 13 amino acids. The germline V gene encodes CDR1 MNHEY and CDR2 SMNVEV (reference sequence). Between the trimmed V and J ends, which lost 5 bases and 1 base, there was a span of 8 bases. The CDR3 region is CASSLTANTEAFF. DNA of the CDR3: TGTGCCAGCAGTCTGACAGCGAACACTGAAGCTTTCTTT.

The V and J genes are TRBV4-1 and TRBJ1-5, with 8 bases fitting TRBD1. Per the germline V gene, CDR1 is MGHRA and CDR2 is YSYEKL. Trimming at V came to 2 bases and at J to 5 bases, leaving 5 bases not matched to a gene. The CDR3 runs to 15 residues. CDR3 in amino acids: CASSQLYRGDQPQHF. CDR3 coding DNA: TGCGCCAGCAGCCAACTTTACAGGGGGGATCAGCCCCAGCATTTT.

This chain connects TRBV7-8 to TRBJ2-7, with D possibly being TRBD1 (6 bases). Deletions cut 3 bases from V and 0 bases from J, with 12 bases between. The CDR3 sequence is 15 residues long. Looked up from germline, CDR1 is SGHVS and CDR2 is FQNEAQ. CDR3 DNA sequence: TGTGCCAGCAGCTTTGTGGGGGCTTCCTCCTACGAGCAGTACTTC. Amino acids: CASSFVGASSYEQYF.

This sequence joins TRBV4-1 and TRBJ2-7; D unresolved. The CDR3 is 13 residues long. Per the germline V gene, CDR1 is MGHRA and CDR2 is YSYEKL. V dropped 1 base and J dropped 2 bases, with 6 bases sitting between them. The CDR3 protein is CASSQAVAYEQYF. The CDR3 nucleotides read TGCGCCAGCAGCCAAGCAGTGGCCTACGAGCAGTACTTC.

This clone was found once. CDR3 protein: CASSIGTSGMRAKNIQYF. The CDR3 DNA sequence: TGTGCCAGCAGTATCGGGACTAGCGGGATGAGGGCCAAAAACATTCAGTACTTC. The chain uses TRBV28 and TRBJ2-4; 13 positions match TRBD2. The CDR3 contains 18 residues. After removal of 5 bases from V and 1 base from J, the junction contained 8 bases not matched to a gene. The V gene's germline CDR1 is MDHEN and CDR2 SYDVKM. Variable domain in full (rest from reference TRBV28 and TRBJ2-4): DVKVTQSSRYLVKRTGEKVFLECVQDMDHENMFWYRQDPGLGLRLIYFSYDVKMKEKGDIPEGYSVSREKKERFSLILESASTNQTSMYLCASSIGTSGMRAKNIQYFGAGTRLSVL.

The chain is built from TRBV10-2 and TRBJ2-5, with unresolved D. V was trimmed by 0 bases and J by 4 bases, leaving 12 bases between them. There are 15 residues in the CDR3. From germline, CDR1 is WSHSY and CDR2 SAAADI. The CDR3 DNA sequence: TGCGCCAGCAGTGAGTCTTGGGTACCGCGAGAGACCCAGTACTTC. It is translated as CASSESWVPRETQYF.

The rearrangement uses TRBV5-1 and TRBJ2-1; D gene unclear. Trimming left V 0 bases short and J 4 bases short, with 14 bases between. The germline V gene has CDR1 SGHRS and CDR2 YFSETQ. The CDR3 extends over 16 amino acids. CDR3 coding DNA: TGCGCCAGCAGCTTGGGAATGGAGTTCGCGTACAATGAGCAGTTCTTC. It yields the protein CASSLGMEFAYNEQFF. The full variable domain, completed using reference TRBV5-1 and TRBJ2-1, is KAGVTQTPRYLIKTRGQQVTLSCSPISGHRSVSWYQQTPGQGLQFLFEYFSETQRNKGNFPGRFSGRQFSNSRSEMNVSTLELGDSALYLCASSLGMEFAYNEQFFGPGTRLTVL.

This chain connects TRBV27 to TRBJ2-7, with TRBD1 identical over 7 bases. The germline CDR1 and CDR2 sequences are MNHEY and SMNVEV (reference sequence). V gave up 3 bases and J gave up 1 base; unmatched junction bases: 9. This CDR3 has 16 amino acids. Written as DNA, the CDR3 is TGTGCCAGCAGTTTGGCCCCAGGGGGTTCTTCCTACGAGCAGTACTTC. Translation: CASSLAPGGSSYEQYF.

The chain is built from TRBV11-2 and TRBJ2-7; 11 nucleotides line up with TRBD1. Germline V CDR1 and CDR2: SGHAT, FQNNGV. The CDR3 totals 15 residues. V lost 5 bases, J lost 4 bases, and 7 bases stayed unmatched. In nucleotides, the CDR3 is TGTGCCAGCAGCGAAAGGACAGGGGGCGTATACGAGCAGTACTTC. Translation: CASSERTGGVYEQYF.

The chain carries TRBV9 and TRBJ2-1; D is unresolved. Looked up from germline, CDR1 is SGDLS and CDR2 is YYNGEE. This CDR3 has 12 residues. Trimming removed 0 bases from V and 6 bases from J, with 4 bases in between. The CDR3 is CASSVAVNEQFF. The CDR3 DNA is TGTGCCAGCAGCGTAGCGGTCAATGAGCAGTTCTTC.

The gene calls are TRBV5-1 and TRBJ1-2, with D possibly being TRBD1 (6 bases). Germline-derived CDR1 and CDR2 are SGHRS and YFSETQ. V lost 1 base and J lost 4, with 20 bases in between. This CDR3 is built from 17 residues. The CDR3 loop is CASSLTGQRVGSYGYTF. DNA for the CDR3: TGCGCCAGCAGCTTGACTGGACAGAGGGTAGGTAGCTATGGCTACACCTTC. Combining the CDR3 with reference TRBV5-1 and TRBJ1-2 gives the whole variable domain KAGVTQTPRYLIKTRGQQVTLSCSPISGHRSVSWYQQTPGQGLQFLFEYFSETQRNKGNFPGRFSGRQFSNSRSEMNVSTLELGDSALYLCASSLTGQRVGSYGYTFGSGTRLTVV.

The rearrangement links TRBV29-1 to TRBJ2-2, with D possibly TRBD1 on 7 matching bases. Germline V gene sequence: CDR1 SQVTM, CDR2 ANQGSEA. The CDR3 covers 14 residues. V was clipped by 6 bases and J by 7 bases, with 18 bases between them. CDR3 sequence (DNA): TGCAGCGTCCTAGGGGGGACAGCGGGCGGGGAGCTGTTTTTT. This sequence encodes CSVLGGTAGGELFF.

The chain links TRBV30 to TRBJ2-1; the D gene could be TRBD1 or TRBD2 (7 bases each). Germline V lookup: CDR1 GTSNPN, CDR2 SVGIG (reference sequence). The CDR3 is made up of 14 amino acids. Between the trimmed V and J ends, which lost 8 bases and 0 bases, there was a span of 14 bases. CDR3 sequence (DNA): TGTGCCGCAGGGGGGGCCCGCTCCTACAATGAGCAGTTCTTC. It codes for CAAGGARSYNEQFF.